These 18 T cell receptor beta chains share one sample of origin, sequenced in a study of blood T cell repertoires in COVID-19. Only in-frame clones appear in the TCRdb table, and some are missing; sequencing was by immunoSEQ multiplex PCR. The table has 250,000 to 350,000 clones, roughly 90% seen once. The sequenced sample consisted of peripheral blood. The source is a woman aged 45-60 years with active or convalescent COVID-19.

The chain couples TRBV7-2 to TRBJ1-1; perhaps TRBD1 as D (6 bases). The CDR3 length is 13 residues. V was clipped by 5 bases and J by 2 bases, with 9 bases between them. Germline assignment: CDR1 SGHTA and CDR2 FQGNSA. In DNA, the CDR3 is TGTGCCAGCAGCGAACAGGGAAACACTGAAGCTTTCTTT. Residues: CASSEQGNTEAFF.

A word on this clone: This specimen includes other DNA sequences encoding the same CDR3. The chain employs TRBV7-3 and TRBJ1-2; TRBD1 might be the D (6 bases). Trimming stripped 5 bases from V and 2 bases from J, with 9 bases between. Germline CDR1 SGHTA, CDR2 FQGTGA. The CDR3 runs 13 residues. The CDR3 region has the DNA TGTGCCAGCAGCCCCGACAGGAACTATGGCTACACCTTC. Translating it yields CASSPDRNYGYTF. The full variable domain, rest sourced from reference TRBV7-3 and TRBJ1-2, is GAGVSQTPSNKVTEKGKYVELRCDPISGHTALYWYRQSLGQGPEFLIYFQGTGAADDSGLPNDRFFAVRPEGSVSTLKIQRTERGDSAVYLCASSPDRNYGYTFGSGTRLTVV.

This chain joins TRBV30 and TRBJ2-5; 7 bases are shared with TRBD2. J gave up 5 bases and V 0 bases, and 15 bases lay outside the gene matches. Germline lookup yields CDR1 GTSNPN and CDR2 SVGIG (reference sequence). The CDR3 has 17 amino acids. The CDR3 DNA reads TGTGCCTGGAGTGTACGGCGGGAGCCCACAACGGGGGAGACCCAGTACTTC. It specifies CAWSVRREPTTGETQYF.

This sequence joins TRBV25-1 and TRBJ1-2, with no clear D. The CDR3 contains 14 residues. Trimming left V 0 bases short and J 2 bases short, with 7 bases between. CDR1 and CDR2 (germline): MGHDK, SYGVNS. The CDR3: CASSEYQENYGYTF. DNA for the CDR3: TGTGCCAGCAGTGAATATCAGGAAAACTATGGCTACACCTTC.

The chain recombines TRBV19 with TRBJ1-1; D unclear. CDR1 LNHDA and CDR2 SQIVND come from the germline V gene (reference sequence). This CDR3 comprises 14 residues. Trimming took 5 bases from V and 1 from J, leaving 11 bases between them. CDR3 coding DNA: TGTGCCAGTAGTGCGAGTCTTTCGAACACTGAAGCTTTCTTT. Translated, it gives CASSASLSNTEAFF.

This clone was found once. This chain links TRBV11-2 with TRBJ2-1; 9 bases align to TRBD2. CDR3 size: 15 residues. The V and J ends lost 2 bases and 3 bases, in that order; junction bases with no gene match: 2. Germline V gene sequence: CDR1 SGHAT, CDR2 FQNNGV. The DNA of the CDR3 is TGTGCCAGCAGCTTACTAGCGGGAAACTACAATGAGCAGTTCTTC. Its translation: CASSLLAGNYNEQFF.

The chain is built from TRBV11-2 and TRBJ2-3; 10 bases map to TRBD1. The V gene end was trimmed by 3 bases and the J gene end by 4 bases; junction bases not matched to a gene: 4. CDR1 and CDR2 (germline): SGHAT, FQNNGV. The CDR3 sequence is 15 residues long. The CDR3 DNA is TGTGCCAGCAGCTTGACCGGGACAGGGGCAGATACGCAGTATTTT. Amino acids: CASSLTGTGADTQYF.

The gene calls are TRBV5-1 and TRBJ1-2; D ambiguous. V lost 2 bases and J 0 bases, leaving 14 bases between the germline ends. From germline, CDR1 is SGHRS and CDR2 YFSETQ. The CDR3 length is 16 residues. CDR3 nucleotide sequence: TGCGCCAGCAGCTTTGGTACCGGGTCCACTAACTATGGCTACACCTTC. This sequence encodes CASSFGTGSTNYGYTF.

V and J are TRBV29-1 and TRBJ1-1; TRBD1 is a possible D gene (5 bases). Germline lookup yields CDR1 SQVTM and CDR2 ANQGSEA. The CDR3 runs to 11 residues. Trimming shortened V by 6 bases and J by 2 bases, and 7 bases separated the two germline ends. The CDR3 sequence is CSVRTNTEAFF. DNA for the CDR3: TGCAGCGTCAGGACAAACACTGAAGCTTTCTTT.

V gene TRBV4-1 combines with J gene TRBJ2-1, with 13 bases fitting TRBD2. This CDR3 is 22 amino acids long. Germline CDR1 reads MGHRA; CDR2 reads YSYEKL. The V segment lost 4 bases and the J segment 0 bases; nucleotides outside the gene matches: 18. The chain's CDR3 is CASSRLGLAGARVLSSYNEQFF. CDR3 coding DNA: TGCGCCAGCAGCCGCCTTGGACTAGCGGGGGCCCGAGTATTAAGCTCCTACAATGAGCAGTTCTTC.

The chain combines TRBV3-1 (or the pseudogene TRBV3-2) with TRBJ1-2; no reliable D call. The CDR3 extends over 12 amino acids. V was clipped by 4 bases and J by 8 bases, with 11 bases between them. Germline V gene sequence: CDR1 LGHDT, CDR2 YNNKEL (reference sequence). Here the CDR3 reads CASSPTGGGYTF. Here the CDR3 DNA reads TGTGCCAGCAGCCCGACCGGAGGGGGCTACACCTTC.

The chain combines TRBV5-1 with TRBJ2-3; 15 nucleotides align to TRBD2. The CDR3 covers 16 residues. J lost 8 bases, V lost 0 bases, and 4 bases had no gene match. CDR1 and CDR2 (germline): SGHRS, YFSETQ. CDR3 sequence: CASSLEGLAGGGTQYF. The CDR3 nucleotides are TGCGCCAGCAGCTTGGAGGGACTAGCGGGGGGCGGTACGCAGTATTTT.

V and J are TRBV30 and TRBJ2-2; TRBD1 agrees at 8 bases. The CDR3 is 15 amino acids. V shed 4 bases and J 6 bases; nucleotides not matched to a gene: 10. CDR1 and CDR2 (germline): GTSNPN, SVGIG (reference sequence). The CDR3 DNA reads TGTGCCTGGACGGGACAGGCCTTGCAATCCGGGGAGCTGTTTTTT. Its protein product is CAWTGQALQSGELFF.

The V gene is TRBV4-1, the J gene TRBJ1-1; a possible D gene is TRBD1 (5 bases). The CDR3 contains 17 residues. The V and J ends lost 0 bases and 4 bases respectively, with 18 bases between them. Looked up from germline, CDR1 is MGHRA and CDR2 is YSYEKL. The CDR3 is CASSQEMVGRVGTEAFF. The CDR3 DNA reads TGCGCCAGCAGCCAAGAAATGGTGGGGCGAGTGGGCACTGAAGCTTTCTTT.

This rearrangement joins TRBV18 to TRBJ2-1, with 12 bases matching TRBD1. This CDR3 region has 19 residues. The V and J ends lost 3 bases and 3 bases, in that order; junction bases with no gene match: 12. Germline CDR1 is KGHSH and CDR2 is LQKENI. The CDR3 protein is CASSPWDRGLAGNYNEQFF. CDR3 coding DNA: TGTGCCAGCTCACCTTGGGACAGGGGGCTAGCGGGCAACTACAATGAGCAGTTCTTC.

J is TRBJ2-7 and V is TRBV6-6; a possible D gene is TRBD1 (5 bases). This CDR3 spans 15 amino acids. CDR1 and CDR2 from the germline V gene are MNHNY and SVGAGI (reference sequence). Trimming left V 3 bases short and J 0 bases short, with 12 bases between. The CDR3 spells CASSYLSQGSYEQYF. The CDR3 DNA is TGTGCCAGCAGTTATTTATCCCAGGGCTCCTACGAGCAGTACTTC.

The CDR3 coding sequence is TGTGCCAGCAGTTCCCAGGGCTCTGGGGCCAACGTCCTGACTTTC. It translates to CASSSQGSGANVLTF. This rearrangement joins TRBV27 to TRBJ2-6, with D tentatively TRBD1 (5 bases). The germline V and J ends were trimmed by 4 bases and 0 bases, with 7 bases remaining between them. Germline loops: CDR1 MNHEY, CDR2 SMNVEV (reference sequence). The CDR3 is 15 amino acids.

The CDR3 is CASSLLAGALEEQYF. In DNA form, the CDR3 reads TGTGCCAGCAGCTTACTAGCGGGGGCGTTGGAAGAGCAGTACTTC. The chain combines TRBV7-3 with TRBJ2-7; 10 bases align to TRBD2. The CDR3 consists of 15 residues. Trimming cost V 2 bases and J 7 bases; bases outside gene matches: 8. Germline V gene data show CDR1 as SGHTA and CDR2 as FQGTGA.